A single sample is the source of the 12 T cell receptor beta chains below, sequenced in a study of T cells in Graves' hyperthyroidism and ophthalmopathy. Authors of the study amplified TCR beta CDR3 regions from RNA transcripts. With the HTBI primer set, the TCR CDR3 went through a first round of RT-PCR. Each CDR3 protein gets one entry after TCRdb re-called the multiplex PCR reads with MiXCR. The sample yields approximately 270,000 distinct CDR3 sequences, 14% to 15% seen once. What was sequenced was blood. The receptors originated from a woman aged 40 to 50 with Graves' hyperthyroidism that later progressed to Graves' ophthalmopathy.

This clonotype occurred many times. The chain recombines TRBV28 with TRBJ1-1; TRBD1 might be the D (5 bases). V lost 4 bases to trimming and J lost 5 bases, with 17 bases between them. In germline, CDR1 is MDHEN, CDR2 SYDVKM. There are 15 residues in the CDR3. CDR3 amino acids: CASSSPGWWGTEAFF. CDR3 DNA: TGTGCCAGCAGTTCCCCGGGTTGGTGGGGGACTGAAGCTTTCTTT.

This clonotype was detected ten times or more. The chain carries TRBV7-9 and TRBJ2-7, with 13 positions matching TRBD2. The CDR3 has 15 residues. V lost 6 bases and J lost 6; bases outside the gene matches: 8. In germline, CDR1 is SEHNR, CDR2 FQNEAQ (reference sequence). The CDR3, as DNA: TGTGCCAGCAGTTCGTCACGACTAGCGGGAGGCGAGCAGTACTTC. Its protein is CASSSSRLAGGEQYF.

This clonotype was seen many times. The chain has TRBV2 and TRBJ2-7; 7 bases line up with TRBD1. Per germline, CDR1 SNHLY and CDR2 FYNNEI. The CDR3 is 16 amino acids. After removal of 4 bases from V and 2 bases from J, the junction contained 11 bases not matched to a gene. Written as DNA, the CDR3 is TGTGCCAGCAGTGTGGGGTTACAGGGGCTTACCTACGAGCAGTACTTC. Amino acids: CASSVGLQGLTYEQYF. Full variable domain (remainder filled in from reference TRBV2 and TRBJ2-7): EPEVTQTPSHQVTQMGQEVILRCVPISNHLYFYWYRQILGQKVEFLVSFYNNEISEKSEIFDDQFSVERPDGSNFTLKIRSTKLEDSAMYFCASSVGLQGLTYEQYFGPGTRLTVT.

This clonotype came up a few times. The chain is built from TRBV27 and TRBJ1-2; no firm D call. Germline-derived CDR1 and CDR2 are MNHEY and SMNVEV (reference sequence). The germline V and J ends were trimmed by 3 bases and 5 bases, with 16 bases remaining between them. The CDR3 length is 15 residues. CDR3 nucleotide sequence: TGTGCCAGCAGTTTTGGTGGCGCCGGGTGGTATGGCTACACCTTC. Translating it yields CASSFGGAGWYGYTF.

The genes are TRBV20-1 and TRBJ2-7, with 8 bases identical to TRBD2. The CDR3 is 17 residues long. V shed 7 bases, J shed 2 bases, and the junction held 19 bases outside the gene matches. From germline, CDR1 is DFQATT and CDR2 SNEGSKA (reference sequence). The chain's CDR3 is CSVLLAEAYPGPYEQYF. As DNA, the CDR3 is TGCAGTGTTCTACTAGCGGAGGCCTACCCAGGCCCCTACGAGCAGTACTTC.

The gene calls are TRBV12-3 or TRBV12-4 and TRBJ2-7; D not certain. The V gene lost 1 base and the J gene lost 0 bases, with 10 bases spanning the gap. This CDR3 has 15 residues. Here the CDR3 reads CASSLEKGSSYEQYF. The CDR3 bases are TGTGCCAGCAGTTTAGAAAAGGGATCCTCCTACGAGCAGTACTTC.

This clonotype was counted only a few times. The chain is built from TRBV27 and TRBJ1-5; no firm D call. Between the trimmed V and J ends, which lost 4 bases and 6 bases, there was a span of 10 bases. The CDR3 extends over 13 amino acids. The germline V gene encodes CDR1 MNHEY and CDR2 SMNVEV (reference sequence). The CDR3 region has the DNA TGTGCCAGCAGTTCGGCTTTTTTTCAGCCCCAGCATTTT. Amino acids: CASSSAFFQPQHF.

This clonotype was seen at least ten times. As DNA, the CDR3 is TGTGCCAGCAGTCAGGGACAGGAGGCCTACGAGCAGTACTTC. It is translated as CASSQGQEAYEQYF. The chain is built from TRBV6-1 and TRBJ2-7; 8 bases line up with TRBD1. Per the germline V gene, CDR1 is MNHNS and CDR2 is SASEGT. The CDR3 contains 14 residues. Trimming removed 5 bases from V and 2 bases from J; junction bases left unmatched: 5.

This clonotype showed up many times. The chain employs TRBV9 and TRBJ2-1, with 9 positions matching TRBD2. Germline V gene lookup returns CDR1 SGDLS and CDR2 YYNGEE. The CDR3 consists of 18 residues. Trimming at V came to 0 bases and at J to 5 bases, leaving 12 bases not matched to a gene. The CDR3 is CASSVARGLAFSNNEQFF. In DNA, the CDR3 is TGTGCCAGCAGCGTAGCTAGGGGACTAGCATTTTCCAACAATGAGCAGTTCTTC.

This clonotype was seen at least ten times. J is TRBJ2-3 and V is TRBV6-1; D gene ambiguous. CDR3 length: 11 amino acids. With 6 bases removed from V and 6 bases from J, the gap between germline ends came to 7 bases. Per the germline V gene, CDR1 is MNHNS and CDR2 is SASEGT. This CDR3 reads CASRVLDTQYF. As DNA, the CDR3 is TGTGCCAGCAGAGTTTTGGATACGCAGTATTTT.

This clonotype was detected ten times or more. The J gene is TRBJ2-7, the V gene TRBV19, with TRBD1 matching 10 bases. The length of the CDR3 is 17 residues. The V gene's germline CDR1 is LNHDA and CDR2 SQIVND (reference sequence). Losses at the gene ends were 4 bases for V and 8 bases for J; bases not matched to a gene: 17. In DNA form, the CDR3 reads TGTGCCAGTAGTAGGTTCACCACCGGGACAGGGGCCGGAAAGCAGTACTTC. Translated: CASSRFTTGTGAGKQYF.

This clonotype was found a few times. The rearrangement uses TRBV4-1 and TRBJ1-3; D is undetermined. The ends were cut back, 0 bases at V and 0 bases at J, with 15 bases in the middle. The germline V gene has CDR1 MGHRA and CDR2 YSYEKL. The CDR3 extends over 18 amino acids. The DNA of the CDR3 is TGCGCCAGCAGCCAAGACCGCAGGACTTTGTACTCTGGAAACACCATATATTTT. This gives the protein CASSQDRRTLYSGNTIYF.